Below, one T cell receptor (beta chain) is given with its context. Assay used: immunoSEQ multiplex PCR; TCRdb lists only in-frame clones, some missing. This table has 120,000 or so clones, around 89% appearing once. This specimen belongs to a study of cytomegalovirus exposure and HLA in healthy donors. Trimming took 4 bases from V and 4 from J; bases not matched to a gene: 3. CDR3 size: 13 residues. Germline V gene data show CDR1 as SQVTM and CDR2 as ANQGSEA. The chain couples TRBV29-1 to TRBJ1-2, with TRBD1 matching 10 bases. This TCR was recovered from a woman aged 25-40 years in good health and CMV-seropositive. The sample consisted of PBMCs. In DNA, the CDR3 is TGCAGCGTTGGGGACAGGGGATTCTATGGCTACACCTTC. It codes for CSVGDRGFYGYTF.